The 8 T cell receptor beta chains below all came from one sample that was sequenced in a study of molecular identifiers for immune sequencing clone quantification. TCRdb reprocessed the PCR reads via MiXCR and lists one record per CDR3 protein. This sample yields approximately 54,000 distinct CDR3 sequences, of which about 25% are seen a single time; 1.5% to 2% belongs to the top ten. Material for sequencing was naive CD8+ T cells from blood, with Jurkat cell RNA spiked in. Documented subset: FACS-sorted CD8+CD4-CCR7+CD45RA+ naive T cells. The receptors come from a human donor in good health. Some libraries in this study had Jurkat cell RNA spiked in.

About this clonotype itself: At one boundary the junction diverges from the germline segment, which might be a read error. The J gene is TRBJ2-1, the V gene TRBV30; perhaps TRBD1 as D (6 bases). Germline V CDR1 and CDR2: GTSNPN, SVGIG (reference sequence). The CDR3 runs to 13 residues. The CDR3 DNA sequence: TGTGCCTGGAGTTCAGCGCAGGGGTATGAGAAGTTCTTC. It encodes CAWSSAQGYEKFF.

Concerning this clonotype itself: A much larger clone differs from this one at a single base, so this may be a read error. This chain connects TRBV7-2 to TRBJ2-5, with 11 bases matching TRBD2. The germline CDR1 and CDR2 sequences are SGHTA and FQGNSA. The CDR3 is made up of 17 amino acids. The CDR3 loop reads CASSSPSTSGMEEIQYF. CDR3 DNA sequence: TGTGCCAGCAGCTCCCCTTCGACTAGCGGGATGGAAGAGATCCAGTACTTC. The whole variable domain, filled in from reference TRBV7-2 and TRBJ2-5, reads GAGVSQSPSNKVTEKGKDVELRCDPISGHTALYWYRQSLGQGLEFLIYFQGNSAPDKSGLPSDRFSAERTGGSVSTLTIQRTQQEDSAVYLCASSSPSTSGMEEIQYFGPGTRLLVL.

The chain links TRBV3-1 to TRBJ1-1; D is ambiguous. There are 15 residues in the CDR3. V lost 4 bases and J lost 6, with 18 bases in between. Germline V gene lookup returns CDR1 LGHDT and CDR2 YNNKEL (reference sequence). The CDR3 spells CASSPPVSGYAEAFF. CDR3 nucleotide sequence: TGTGCCAGCAGCCCTCCGGTTTCGGGATATGCTGAAGCTTTCTTT.

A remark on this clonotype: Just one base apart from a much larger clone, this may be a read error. The CDR3 sequence is CASSWTGVIIQYF. The CDR3 DNA sequence: TGTGCCAGCAGTTGGACAGGGGTCATCATTCAGTACTTC. The V gene is TRBV6-2 or TRBV6-3, the J gene TRBJ2-4, with 9 bases identical to TRBD1. Germline CDR1 reads MNHEY; CDR2 reads SVGEGT. With 4 bases clipped from V and 9 bases from J, the junction kept 4 bases outside the gene matches. The CDR3 loop spans 13 amino acids.

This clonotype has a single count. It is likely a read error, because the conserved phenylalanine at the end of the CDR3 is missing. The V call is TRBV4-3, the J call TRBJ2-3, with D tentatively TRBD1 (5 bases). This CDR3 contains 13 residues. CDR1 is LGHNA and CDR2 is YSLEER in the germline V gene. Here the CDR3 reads CACSQTNRFPQYL. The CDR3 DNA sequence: TGCGCCTGCAGCCAAACTAACAGGTTTCCGCAGTATCTT.

The CDR3 DNA reads TGTGCCAGCAGCATCACCGAGGGCTCTGGGGCCAACGTCCTGACTTTC. This codes for CASSITEGSGANVLTF. The gene calls are TRBV7-9 and TRBJ2-6; a weak D match, TRBD2 (5 bases). V was pared by 5 bases and J by 0 bases, with 11 bases between. Per the germline V gene, CDR1 is SEHNR and CDR2 is FQNEAQ (reference sequence). This CDR3 comprises 16 residues.

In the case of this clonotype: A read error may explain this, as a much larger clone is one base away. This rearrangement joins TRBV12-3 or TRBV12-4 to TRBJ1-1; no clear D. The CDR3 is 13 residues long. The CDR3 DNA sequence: TGTGCCGGCAGAGCTTTGGGGAACACTGAAGCTTTCTTT. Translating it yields CAGRALGNTEAFF.

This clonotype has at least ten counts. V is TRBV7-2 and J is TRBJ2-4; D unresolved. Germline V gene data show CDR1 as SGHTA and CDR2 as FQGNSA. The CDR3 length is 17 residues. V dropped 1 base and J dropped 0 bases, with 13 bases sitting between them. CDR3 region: CASSLEALDLAKNIQYF. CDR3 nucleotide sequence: TGTGCCAGCAGCTTAGAGGCTTTAGACTTAGCCAAAAACATTCAGTACTTC.